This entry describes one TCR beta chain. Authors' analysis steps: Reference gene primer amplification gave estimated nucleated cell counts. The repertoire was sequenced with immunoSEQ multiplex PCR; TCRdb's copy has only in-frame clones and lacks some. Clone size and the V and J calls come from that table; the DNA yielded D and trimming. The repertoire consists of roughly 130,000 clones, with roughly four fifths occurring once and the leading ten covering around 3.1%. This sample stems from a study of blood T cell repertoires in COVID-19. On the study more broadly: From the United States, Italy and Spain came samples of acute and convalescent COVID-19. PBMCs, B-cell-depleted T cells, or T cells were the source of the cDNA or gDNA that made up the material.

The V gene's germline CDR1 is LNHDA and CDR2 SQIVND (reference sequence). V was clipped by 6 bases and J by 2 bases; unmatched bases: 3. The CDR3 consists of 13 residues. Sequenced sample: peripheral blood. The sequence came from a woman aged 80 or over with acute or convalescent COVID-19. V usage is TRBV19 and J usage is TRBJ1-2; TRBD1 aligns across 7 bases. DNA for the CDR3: TGTGCCAGTAGCCGGGGACAGAACTATGGCTACACCTTC. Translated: CASSRGQNYGYTF.